The 17 T cell receptor beta chains reported below all come from one sample, sequenced in a study of CD8 T cells in Susac syndrome. The RNA input was roughly 0.45 to 1 ug, and it was reverse transcribed with random hexamers. TCRdb processed the immunoSEQ multiplex PCR reads anew with MiXCR; each CDR3 protein has one entry. The sample consists of 150,000 to 200,000 distinct CDR3 sequences, around 95% of them appearing once. The sample was CD4+ T cells from PBMCs. These receptors all stem from a human donor in good health.

V usage is TRBV25-1 and J usage is TRBJ2-7; 9 nucleotides agree with TRBD2. The CDR3 totals 14 residues. The trim removed 3 bases at V and 7 bases at J, leaving 7 bases unmatched. Germline loops: CDR1 MGHDK, CDR2 SYGVNS. DNA for the CDR3: TGTGCCAGCAGTGACCTCGGACTAGCGATGGAGCAGTACTTC. Protein sequence: CASSDLGLAMEQYF.

V and J are TRBV29-1 and TRBJ2-1; D remains ambiguous. The CDR3 has 14 amino acids. V lost 5 bases and J 0 bases, leaving 11 bases between the germline ends. CDR1 and CDR2 (germline): SQVTM, ANQGSEA. As DNA, the CDR3 is TGCAGCGTTCTTGGCAGTCCCTCCTACAATGAGCAGTTCTTC. It translates to CSVLGSPSYNEQFF.

The genes are TRBV5-1 and TRBJ2-5, with 7 bases aligning to TRBD1. V dropped 3 bases and J dropped 1; count of bases not matched to a gene: 6. Germline CDR1 and CDR2: SGHRS and YFSETQ. The CDR3 sequence is 15 residues long. The CDR3 spells CASSSRGQIQETQYF. Here the CDR3 DNA reads TGCGCCAGCAGCTCTAGGGGACAGATCCAAGAGACCCAGTACTTC.

The chain employs TRBV7-3 and TRBJ2-1; 9 bases fit TRBD2. The CDR3 covers 17 residues. From germline, CDR1 is SGHTA and CDR2 FQGTGA. V trimming: 0 bases; J trimming: 3 bases; junction bases outside the gene matches: 6. The CDR3 protein is CASSLTYLAGSYNEQFF. In DNA, the CDR3 is TGTGCCAGCAGCTTAACGTATCTAGCGGGGAGCTACAATGAGCAGTTCTTC.

This chain joins TRBV4-3 and TRBJ1-1, with D perhaps matching TRBD1 (5 bases). The V and J ends lost 1 base and 5 bases respectively, with 11 bases between them. From germline, CDR1 is LGHNA and CDR2 YSLEER. The CDR3 length is 14 residues. CDR3 nucleotides: TGCGCCAGCAGCCAAGGGGGAGGGGTAACTGAAGCTTTCTTT. It is translated as CASSQGGGVTEAFF.

This CDR3 is CASSFDIGETQYF. The CDR3 nucleotides read TGTGCCAGCAGCTTTGACATTGGAGAGACCCAGTACTTC. The J gene is TRBJ2-5, the V gene TRBV5-4; D remains ambiguous. This CDR3 comprises 13 residues. Germline V gene sequence: CDR1 SGHNT, CDR2 YYREEE (reference sequence). The V end was cut by 2 bases, the J end by 4 bases, with 9 bases between.

This clonotype was seen only once. The chain links TRBV5-1 to TRBJ2-1; TRBD2 matches at 16 bases. This CDR3 contains 16 residues. Germline V gives CDR1 SGHRS, CDR2 YFSETQ. V shed 4 bases, J shed 8 bases, and the junction held 6 bases outside the gene matches. The CDR3 reads CASSTGTSGGADEQFF. CDR3 bases: TGCGCCAGCAGCACTGGGACTAGCGGGGGGGCCGATGAGCAGTTCTTC.

The chain is built from TRBV30 and TRBJ1-2; TRBD1 might be the D (5 bases). The CDR3 sequence is 11 residues long. Deletions cut 5 bases from V and 4 bases from J, with 8 bases between. Germline CDR1 GTSNPN, CDR2 SVGIG (reference sequence). The CDR3 protein is CAWGDRYGYTF. The CDR3 DNA reads as TGTGCCTGGGGGGACCGCTATGGCTACACCTTC.

The V call is TRBV9, the J call TRBJ2-5, with D tentatively TRBD1 (6 bases). Between the trimmed V and J ends, which lost 0 bases and 4 bases, there was a span of 10 bases. This CDR3 contains 14 residues. The V gene's germline CDR1 is SGDLS and CDR2 YYNGEE. The CDR3, as DNA: TGTGCCAGCAGCGTAGCTACAGGGAGAGAGACCCAGTACTTC. Its translation is CASSVATGRETQYF.

The chain has TRBV20-1 and TRBJ2-7, with 7 bases matching TRBD1. Germline loops: CDR1 DFQATT, CDR2 SNEGSKA (reference sequence). This CDR3 is 13 amino acids long. Germline trimming cut 5 bases from V and 6 bases from J; bases unmatched to any gene: 10. The CDR3 coding sequence is TGCAGTGCTTTGACAGGGACCCTGGGCGAGCAGTACTTC. Translated, it gives CSALTGTLGEQYF.

The chain combines TRBV20-1 with TRBJ2-3; D gene uncertain. CDR1 and CDR2 from the germline V gene are DFQATT and SNEGSKA (reference sequence). The CDR3 loop spans 11 amino acids. Trimming took 3 bases from V and 1 from J, leaving 2 bases between them. The CDR3 sequence: CSARRTDTQYF. The CDR3 bases are TGCAGTGCTAGGCGCACAGATACGCAGTATTTT.

The chain couples TRBV20-1 to TRBJ2-3, with D hard to call. The germline CDR1 and CDR2 sequences are DFQATT and SNEGSKA (reference sequence). The CDR3 runs 12 residues. The V end lost 6 bases, the J end lost 2 bases, and 9 bases lay between the germline ends. For the CDR3, the DNA is TGCAGTGCGGCCCACCCCACAGATACGCAGTATTTT. Its protein is CSAAHPTDTQYF.

The genes are TRBV27 and TRBJ2-1; 12 nucleotides agree with TRBD1. Germline CDR1 and CDR2: MNHEY and SMNVEV (reference sequence). CDR3 size: 17 residues. After removal of 4 bases from V and 8 bases from J, the junction contained 12 bases not matched to a gene. The CDR3 region has the DNA TGTGCCAGCAGTTCACCCGCCCGGGACAGGGGGCCACATGAGCAGTTCTTC. Amino acids: CASSSPARDRGPHEQFF.

This clonotype showed up just a few times. The chain carries TRBV5-6 and TRBJ1-4; possibly TRBD1 for D (5 bases). Germline V gene lookup returns CDR1 SGHDT and CDR2 YYEEEE. There are 14 residues in the CDR3. Trimming cost V 1 base and J 2 bases, with 6 bases left between them. CDR3: CASSLRGTNEKLFF. The CDR3 nucleotides are TGTGCCAGCAGCTTGCGGGGGACTAATGAAAAACTGTTTTTT.

The V call is TRBV6-2 or TRBV6-3, the J call TRBJ2-6, with 8 nucleotides matching TRBD2. The CDR3 runs 15 residues. Per germline, CDR1 MNHEY and CDR2 SVGEGT. V dropped 11 bases and J dropped 2; count of bases not matched to a gene: 8. Here the CDR3 DNA reads TGTGCCTGCTGTCGGGGGGGCGCTGGGGCCAACGTCCTGACTTTC. It translates to CACCRGGAGANVLTF.

The V call is TRBV7-9, the J call TRBJ2-3, with no clear D. Trimming cost V 5 bases and J 1 base, with 7 bases left between them. The germline V gene encodes CDR1 SEHNR and CDR2 FQNEAQ (reference sequence). This CDR3 has 13 residues. The CDR3 nucleotides are TGTGCCAGCAGCATGGACGGCACAGATACGCAGTATTTT. It codes for CASSMDGTDTQYF. The full variable domain, rest sourced from reference TRBV7-9 and TRBJ2-3, is DTGVSQNPRHKITKRGQNVTFRCDPISEHNRLYWYRQTLGQGPEFLTYFQNEAQLEKSRLLSDRFSAERPKGSFSTLEIQRTEQGDSAMYLCASSMDGTDTQYFGPGTRLTVL.

In this sample, this clonotype turned up once. V and J are TRBV30 and TRBJ2-2; D ambiguous. V lost 0 bases and J 16 bases, leaving 15 bases between the germline ends. Germline V CDR1 and CDR2: GTSNPN, SVGIG (reference sequence). This CDR3 is 12 amino acids long. CDR3 coding DNA: TGTGCCTGGAGTGTACCGGTGGGAAGATGGTTTTTT. Protein: CAWSVPVGRWFF.